This T cell receptor beta chain was identified during a study of shared clonotypes between healthy human individuals. Original analysis: ImmunoSEQ sequences covered only the junction and lacked quality scores; filtering therefore differed. Only in-frame clones appear in the TCRdb table, and some are missing; sequencing was by immunoSEQ multiplex PCR. V and J calls and clone size are given by that table; D and trimming were obtained from the DNA. The sample carries about 2.1 million clones, 90% to 95% recorded once. Naive CD8 isolation took CD45RO-negative cells positively selected for CCR7 and excluded terminally differentiated effector memory CD45RA+ cells. Germline V gene lookup returns CDR1 LNHDA and CDR2 SQIVND (reference sequence). Deletions cut 8 bases from V and 7 bases from J, with 14 bases between. This CDR3 contains 12 residues.

The TCR comes from a man aged 18 to 29 in good health. Some clones in this sample may be carry-over from other donors' samples. Sequencing input: naive CD8+ T cells from PBMCs. The chain recombines TRBV19 with TRBJ1-1, with a possible D match to TRBD1 (6 bases). The chain's CDR3 is CASGKKGVEAFF. The CDR3 coding sequence is TGTGCCAGTGGGAAAAAGGGGGTTGAAGCTTTCTTT.